This TCR beta chain was recorded in a study of blood T cells in healthy people across ages. About this clonotype: What it binds is unknown.

Study-level findings and limits: Researchers deemed the diversity estimates from one million T cells underestimates. While age rose, TCR beta diversity per million T cells dropped in a roughly linear way.

With V trimmed by 3 bases and J by 4 bases, 9 bases remained unmatched. This CDR3 comprises 15 residues. CDR1 and CDR2 (germline): DFQATT, SNEGSKA (reference sequence). A second PCR of roughly 7 to 11 cycles used a sample-barcoded 5' primer and a J-beta primer mix. TCRdb passed the 5' RACE reads through MiXCR, listing each CDR3 protein once. In the table there are 1.6 million or so distinct CDR3 sequences, approximately 32% of which are singletons. Donors ranged from about 6 to 95 years old and were healthy Caucasians in Russia. Total RNA extracted from each sample amounted to at least 5.5 micrograms.

Sequenced input: blood. The TCR comes from a woman aged 25-40 years in good health. The chain recombines TRBV20-1 with TRBJ2-3; 8 nucleotides agree with TRBD2. CDR3 loop: CSARTSVGGADTQYF. CDR3 DNA sequence: TGCAGTGCTAGGACCTCAGTCGGGGGGGCAGATACGCAGTATTTT.